This T cell receptor (beta chain) came from a study of shared clonotypes between healthy human individuals. The study's findings and limits: Compared with memory subsets, naive subsets generally had larger estimated richness. Relative to their counterparts shared across all four donors, non-shared clonotypes exhibited diminished generation probabilities.

TCRdb's table, derived via immunoSEQ multiplex PCR, lists solely in-frame clones and lacks some. The table has roughly 330,000 clones, around 72% seen once. A word on this clone: Its antigen is still unknown.

None of the donors, who were healthy HIV-negative adults, had recently had acute infections or vaccinations. A CD45RA-negative memory subset and a CD45RA+ naive subset were separated from the CD4+ cells. V dropped 1 base and J dropped 5; count of bases not matched to a gene: 6. This CDR3 contains 15 residues. CDR1 and CDR2 from the germline V gene are MNHNS and SASEGT. The chain joins TRBV6-1 to TRBJ2-7, with 9 bases lining up with TRBD2. The sequence was collected from a man aged 30-40 years in good health. The sequenced material came from memory CD4+ T cells sorted from blood. Documented subset: CD45RA-negative fraction. The CDR3 reads CASSEVSGRLNEQYF. The CDR3 nucleotides read TGTGCCAGCAGTGAAGTAAGCGGGAGGCTCAACGAGCAGTACTTC.